This T cell receptor beta chain was observed in a study of CD8 T cells in ankylosing spondylitis. The V gene lost 4 bases and the J gene lost 7 bases, with 11 bases spanning the gap. Germline V gives CDR1 SGHVS, CDR2 FQNEAQ. CDR3 size: 13 residues. This clonotype has a handful of counts. Its antigen is unidentified. Whole-study results and caveats: Disease-linked clones were reportedly significantly enriched in matched ankylosing spondylitis synovial fluid. It appeared that ankylosing spondylitis blood was characterized by a TCR beta motif of several highly homologous variants.

Quantitative barcoded 5'-RACE was used to prepare TCR beta libraries. TCRdb reanalysed the 5' RACE reads using MiXCR and keeps one entry per CDR3 protein. In the table there are some 240,000 distinct CDR3 sequences, roughly 18% of which are singletons. The receptor comes from a male donor with ankylosing spondylitis or in good health (not recorded which). Sequencing used blood, either unsorted or a sorted T cell fraction (not recorded which). The chain joins TRBV7-8 to TRBJ2-1, with TRBD1 as a possible D gene (6 bases). The CDR3, as DNA: TGTGCCAGCAGCTCGACAGGAGGTAATGAGCAGTTCTTC. Protein product: CASSSTGGNEQFF.